One sample yielded the 27 T cell receptor beta chains listed below, sequenced in a study of T cell responses to AZD1222 COVID-19 vaccine. Assay: immunoSEQ multiplex PCR; the TCRdb copy retains only in-frame clones and omits some. The table records about 140,000 clones, 90% of them present only once. The specimen comprised peripheral blood, sampled on day 0 of AZD1222 vaccination. The receptors shown here come from an adult in good health.

The rearrangement uses TRBV2 and TRBJ1-1; D unresolved. The ends were cut back, 3 bases at V and 11 bases at J, with 10 bases in the middle. The CDR3 extends over 11 amino acids. Germline CDR1 SNHLY, CDR2 FYNNEI. CDR3 bases: TGTGCCAGCAGTGATGAGGGTGCCGCTTTCTTT. As protein: CASSDEGAAFF. Drawing the rest from reference TRBV2 and TRBJ1-1, the complete variable domain is EPEVTQTPSHQVTQMGQEVILRCVPISNHLYFYWYRQILGQKVEFLVSFYNNEISEKSEIFDDQFSVERPDGSNFTLKIRSTKLEDSAMYFCASSDEGAAFFGQGTRLTVV.

In this sample, this clone turned up a few times. The V call is TRBV4-1, the J call TRBJ1-1, with a weak D call TRBD1 (6 bases). CDR3 length: 14 residues. Trimming left V 4 bases short and J 4 bases short, with 13 bases between. CDR1 and CDR2 from the germline V gene are MGHRA and YSYEKL. This chain's CDR3 is CASSPDPRGTEAFF. CDR3 nucleotides: TGCGCCAGCAGCCCAGACCCCAGGGGCACTGAAGCTTTCTTT.

The genes are TRBV12-3 or TRBV12-4 and TRBJ1-1; no reliable D call. V was cut by 10 bases and J by 0 bases, with 12 bases left in between. The CDR3 length is 13 residues. The CDR3 sequence: CATSRSMNTEAFF. The CDR3 nucleotides are TGTGCCACCTCGAGGAGCATGAACACTGAAGCTTTCTTT.

This chain joins TRBV7-2 and TRBJ2-1; TRBD2 aligns across 9 bases. CDR1 SGHTA and CDR2 FQGNSA come from the germline V gene. Germline trimming cut 5 bases from V and 5 bases from J; bases unmatched to any gene: 4. The CDR3 extends over 14 amino acids. This CDR3 reads CASSRPSGDNEQFF. DNA of the CDR3: TGTGCCAGCAGCCGTCCTAGCGGGGACAATGAGCAGTTCTTC.

The sample holds one count of this clone. V gene TRBV11-3 combines with J gene TRBJ2-7; D unresolved. The CDR3 contains 12 residues. The V gene's germline CDR1 is SGHNT and CDR2 YENEEA. V lost 2 bases to trimming and J lost 3 bases, with 5 bases between them. The CDR3 DNA reads TGTGCCAGCAGCTTATCGCACTACGAGCAGTACTTC. Its translation is CASSLSHYEQYF.

The J gene is TRBJ2-3, the V gene TRBV6-4; possibly TRBD1 for D (6 bases). Germline lookup yields CDR1 MRHNA and CDR2 SNTAGT. The ends were cut back, 8 bases at V and 1 base at J, with 16 bases in the middle. The CDR3 loop spans 15 amino acids. The chain's CDR3 is CASSLQGFRTDTQYF. The CDR3 nucleotides read TGTGCCAGCTCCCTTCAGGGGTTTCGCACAGATACGCAGTATTTT.

The rearrangement uses TRBV6-1 and TRBJ1-5; D gene uncertain. Trimming left V 1 base short and J 3 bases short, with 4 bases between. This CDR3 has 13 amino acids. Per the germline V gene, CDR1 is MNHNS and CDR2 is SASEGT. Here the CDR3 DNA reads TGTGCCAGCAGTGAAGGGACCAATCAGCCCCAGCATTTT. Protein sequence: CASSEGTNQPQHF.

This clone was recorded once. This chain joins TRBV6-1 and TRBJ1-2; 7 bases line up with TRBD1. The CDR3 spans 15 residues. Per germline, CDR1 MNHNS and CDR2 SASEGT. Losses at the gene ends were 1 base for V and 4 bases for J; bases not matched to a gene: 6. The DNA for the CDR3 is TGTGCCAGCAGTGAAGTTAGGGGGCCCCGCTATGGCTACACCTTC. Encoded protein: CASSEVRGPRYGYTF.

This clone was seen a single time. V and J are TRBV7-9 and TRBJ1-1; TRBD1 matches at 9 bases. The CDR3 covers 14 residues. Germline V gene sequence: CDR1 SEHNR, CDR2 FQNEAQ (reference sequence). V was clipped by 5 bases and J by 10 bases; unmatched bases: 11. CDR3 in amino acids: CASSLGQGKRRAFF. CDR3 nucleotide sequence: TGTGCCAGCAGCCTCGGACAGGGGAAGAGGAGAGCTTTCTTT.

V is TRBV18 and J is TRBJ2-3, with 11 bases fitting TRBD2. Losses at the gene ends were 5 bases for V and 0 bases for J; bases not matched to a gene: 4. CDR3 length: 16 residues. Germline V gene sequence: CDR1 KGHSH, CDR2 LQKENI. The CDR3 protein is CASSFTSGGSTDTQYF. The DNA for the CDR3 is TGTGCCAGCTCATTCACTAGCGGGGGAAGCACAGATACGCAGTATTTT.

CDR3 nucleotides: TGTGCCAGCAGCCAAGAGGGGGCTGGGGGGCGCACAGATACGCAGTATTTT. Translated, it gives CASSQEGAGGRTDTQYF. This chain connects TRBV3-1 (or the pseudogene TRBV3-2) to TRBJ2-3; either TRBD1 or TRBD2 may supply D (6 bases each). The germline gives CDR1 LGHDT, CDR2 YNNKEL (reference sequence). V was pared by 0 bases and J by 1 base, with 14 bases between. CDR3 size: 17 residues.

CDR3 amino acids: CASSVVRGSNTGELFF. Written as DNA, the CDR3 is TGTGCCAGCAGCGTAGTCAGGGGTTCGAACACCGGGGAGCTGTTTTTT. The chain recombines TRBV9 with TRBJ2-2, with D perhaps TRBD1 (6 bases). This CDR3 comprises 16 residues. Germline loops: CDR1 SGDLS, CDR2 YYNGEE. The ends were cut back, 0 bases at V and 0 bases at J, with 9 bases in the middle.

The chain employs TRBV19 and TRBJ1-2, with no clear D. The CDR3 extends over 12 amino acids. Germline values: CDR1 LNHDA, CDR2 SQIVND (reference sequence). V lost 5 bases to trimming and J lost 6 bases, with 10 bases between them. The CDR3 reads CASSGVINGYTF. For the CDR3, the DNA is TGTGCCAGTAGTGGTGTCATTAATGGCTACACCTTC.

The rearrangement uses TRBV7-2 and TRBJ1-6, with 9 bases fitting TRBD1. The V segment lost 5 bases and the J segment 5 bases; nucleotides outside the gene matches: 7. Germline lookup yields CDR1 SGHTA and CDR2 FQGNSA. The CDR3 extends over 16 amino acids. The CDR3 spells CASSQRGQGHNSPLHF. CDR3 in DNA: TGTGCCAGCAGCCAACGGGGACAGGGCCATAATTCACCCCTCCACTTT. Full variable domain (missing parts from reference TRBV7-2 and TRBJ1-6): GAGVSQSPSNKVTEKGKDVELRCDPISGHTALYWYRQSLGQGLEFLIYFQGNSAPDKSGLPSDRFSAERTGGSVSTLTIQRTQQEDSAVYLCASSQRGQGHNSPLHFGNGTRLTVT.

This clone was picked up a small number of times. V is TRBV15 and J is TRBJ1-2, with D uncertain. The CDR3 consists of 12 residues. Between the trimmed V and J ends, which lost 2 bases and 2 bases, there was a span of 3 bases. CDR1 is LNHNV, CDR2 YYDKDF, per germline (reference sequence). As DNA, the CDR3 is TGTGCCACCAGCAGACAGAACTATGGCTACACCTTC. It translates to CATSRQNYGYTF.

The CDR3 sequence is CASSELGYYGYTF. The CDR3 DNA sequence: TGTGCCAGCAGTGAATTAGGGTACTATGGCTACACCTTC. The chain uses TRBV2 and TRBJ1-2; D call uncertain. The CDR3 has 13 residues. V was clipped by 2 bases and J by 3 bases, with 7 bases between them. Per the germline V gene, CDR1 is SNHLY and CDR2 is FYNNEI.

This chain uses TRBV11-1 with TRBJ1-1; 10 positions match TRBD1. The CDR3 extends over 12 amino acids. Per the germline V gene, CDR1 is SGHAT and CDR2 is FQDESV (reference sequence). The V segment lost 4 bases and the J segment 8 bases; nucleotides outside the gene matches: 1. In DNA form, the CDR3 reads TGTGCCAGCAGCTCGGACAGGGGGGAAGCTTTCTTT. Translating gives CASSSDRGEAFF.

The rearrangement links TRBV7-2 to TRBJ1-2, with 7 bases matching TRBD1. In germline, CDR1 is SGHTA, CDR2 FQGNSA. V shed 7 bases, J shed 3 bases, and the junction held 8 bases outside the gene matches. The CDR3 covers 14 residues. The CDR3 bases are TGTGCCAGCAACATCGGACAGGTGCACTATGGCTACACCTTC. This translates into CASNIGQVHYGYTF.

This chain uses TRBV5-4 with TRBJ1-2; D call uncertain. The CDR3 consists of 13 residues. The V gene's germline CDR1 is SGHNT and CDR2 YYREEE (reference sequence). Trimming shortened V by 4 bases and J by 8 bases, and 15 bases separated the two germline ends. The CDR3 nucleotides read TGTGCCAGCAGCCCGGCCCGGGCGTGGGGCTACACCTTC. It is translated as CASSPARAWGYTF. The whole variable domain, filled in from reference TRBV5-4 and TRBJ1-2, reads ETGVTQSPTHLIKTRGQQVTLRCSSQSGHNTVSWYQQALGQGPQFIFQYYREEENGRGNFPPRFSGLQFPNYSSELNVNALELDDSALYLCASSPARAWGYTFGSGTRLTVV.

V gene TRBV7-6 combines with J gene TRBJ1-1; the D gene is possibly TRBD1 (5 bases). Trimming shortened V by 5 bases and J by 0 bases, and 19 bases separated the two germline ends. Germline-derived CDR1 and CDR2 are SGHVS and FNYEAQ. The CDR3 length is 17 residues. The CDR3 nucleotides read TGTGCCAGCAGCCCTTATTGGGAAGTAGGGGTGAACACTGAAGCTTTCTTT. Its protein is CASSPYWEVGVNTEAFF.

The genes are TRBV6-5 and TRBJ1-4, with D unresolved. The CDR3 is 15 residues long. The V end was cut by 0 bases, the J end by 2 bases, with 7 bases between. Germline-derived CDR1 and CDR2 are MNHEY and SVGAGI. This CDR3 reads CASSYSVTTNEKLFF. The DNA of the CDR3 is TGTGCCAGCAGTTACTCGGTGACCACTAATGAAAAACTGTTTTTT.

This chain links TRBV11-2 with TRBJ1-2; D ambiguous. The CDR3 loop spans 14 amino acids. V gave up 1 base and J gave up 4 bases, with 10 bases separating them. CDR1 SGHAT and CDR2 FQNNGV come from the germline V gene. The CDR3 here is CASSLGPGPYGYTF. CDR3 in DNA: TGTGCCAGCAGCTTAGGCCCAGGCCCCTATGGCTACACCTTC.

V is TRBV6-2 or TRBV6-3 and J is TRBJ1-5, with D uncertain. Germline CDR1 and CDR2: MNHEY and SVGEGT. V was cut by 4 bases and J by 5 bases, with 6 bases left in between. This CDR3 contains 12 residues. The CDR3 reads CASSWSDQPQHF. CDR3 coding DNA: TGTGCCAGCAGTTGGAGTGATCAGCCCCAGCATTTT.

The chain has TRBV5-1 and TRBJ1-1; tentatively, D is TRBD1 (5 bases). V lost 2 bases to trimming and J lost 6 bases, with 14 bases between them. The CDR3 has 14 amino acids. CDR1 is SGHRS, CDR2 YFSETQ, per germline. CDR3 in amino acids: CASSFEGFGAEAFF. CDR3 nucleotide sequence: TGCGCCAGCAGCTTCGAGGGGTTCGGGGCTGAAGCTTTCTTT.

This clone came up a few times. The chain joins TRBV7-3 to TRBJ1-6; D possibly corresponds to TRBD1 (6 bases). Germline CDR1 reads SGHTA; CDR2 reads FQGTGA. The V end lost 5 bases, the J end lost 7 bases, and 15 bases lay between the germline ends. The CDR3 sequence is 15 residues long. CDR3 in DNA: TGTGCCAGCAGCCGCGGGACCGGGGGCAATTCACCCCTCCACTTT. Translated: CASSRGTGGNSPLHF. Full variable domain (outside the CDR3, taken from reference TRBV7-3 and TRBJ1-6): GAGVSQTPSNKVTEKGKYVELRCDPISGHTALYWYRQSLGQGPEFLIYFQGTGAADDSGLPNDRFFAVRPEGSVSTLKIQRTERGDSAVYLCASSRGTGGNSPLHFGNGTRLTVT.

This chain uses TRBV19 with TRBJ2-7; 13 bases map to TRBD2. Per germline, CDR1 LNHDA and CDR2 SQIVND (reference sequence). V trimming: 3 bases; J trimming: 3 bases; junction bases outside the gene matches: 14. CDR3 length: 19 residues. CDR3 sequence (DNA): TGTGCCAGTAGTATTACTAGCGGGAGGGATAGCCCAATTGTCTACGAGCAGTACTTC. Its protein product is CASSITSGRDSPIVYEQYF.

The chain couples TRBV7-9 to TRBJ2-5, with 10 bases identical to TRBD1. There are 15 residues in the CDR3. In germline, CDR1 is SEHNR, CDR2 FQNEAQ (reference sequence). With V trimmed by 5 bases and J by 5 bases, 8 bases remained unmatched. The CDR3 loop reads CASSARTGGWETQYF. CDR3 in DNA: TGTGCCAGCAGCGCACGGACAGGGGGTTGGGAGACCCAGTACTTC.